This T cell receptor beta chain was recorded in a study of blood T cell repertoires in COVID-19. Across the whole study: Spain, Italy and the United States supplied samples that represented acute and convalescent COVID-19. Nucleic acid was either cDNA or gDNA, and it came from T cells, B-cell-depleted T cells, or PBMCs.

CDR1 is LNHNV and CDR2 is YYDKDF in the germline V gene (reference sequence). This CDR3 contains 13 residues. The V and J ends lost 5 bases and 7 bases respectively, with 12 bases between them. Method: immunoSEQ multiplex PCR; TCRdb's copy keeps in-frame clones and lacks some. The sample lists under 75,000 clones, less than 85% occurring once. The clonotype originates from a woman aged 45 to 65 with active or convalescent COVID-19. The specimen sequenced was peripheral blood. J is TRBJ2-1 and V is TRBV15, with D unclear. CDR3 sequence: CATSRSAINEQFF. The CDR3 coding sequence is TGTGCCACCAGCCGTTCTGCTATAAATGAGCAGTTCTTC.